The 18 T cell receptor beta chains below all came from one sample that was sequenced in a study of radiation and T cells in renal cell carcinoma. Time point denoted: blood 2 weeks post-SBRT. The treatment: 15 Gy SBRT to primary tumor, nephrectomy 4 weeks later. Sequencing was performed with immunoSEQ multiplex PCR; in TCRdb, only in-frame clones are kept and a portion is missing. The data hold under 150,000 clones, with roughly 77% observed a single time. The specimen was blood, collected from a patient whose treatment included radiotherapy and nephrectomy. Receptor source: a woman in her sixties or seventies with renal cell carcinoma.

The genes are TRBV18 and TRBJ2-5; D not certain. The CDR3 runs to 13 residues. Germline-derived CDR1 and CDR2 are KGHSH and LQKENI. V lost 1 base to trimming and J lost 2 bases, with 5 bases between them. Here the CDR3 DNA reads TGTGCCAGCTCACCACTGAAGCAAGAGACCCAGTACTTC. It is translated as CASSPLKQETQYF.

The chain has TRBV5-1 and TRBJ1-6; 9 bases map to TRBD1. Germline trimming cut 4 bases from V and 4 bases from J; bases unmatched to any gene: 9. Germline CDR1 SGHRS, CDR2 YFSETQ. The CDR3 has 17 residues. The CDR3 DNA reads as TGCGCCAGCAGCGCCGGGACAGGGAGCGGTTATAATTCACCCCTCCACTTT. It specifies CASSAGTGSGYNSPLHF.

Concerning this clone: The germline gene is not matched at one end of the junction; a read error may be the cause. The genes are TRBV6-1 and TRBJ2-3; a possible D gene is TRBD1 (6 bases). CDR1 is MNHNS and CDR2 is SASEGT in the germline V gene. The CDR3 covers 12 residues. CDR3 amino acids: CASSANRGKGVF. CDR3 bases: TGTGCCAGCAGTGCAAATCGGGGTAAGGGGGTCTTT.

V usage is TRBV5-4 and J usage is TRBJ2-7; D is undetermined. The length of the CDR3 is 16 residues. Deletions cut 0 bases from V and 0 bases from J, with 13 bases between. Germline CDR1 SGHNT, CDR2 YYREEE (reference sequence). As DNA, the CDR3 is TGTGCCAGCAGCTTGGATCAGTTTACGAGCTCCTACGAGCAGTACTTC. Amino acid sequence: CASSLDQFTSSYEQYF.

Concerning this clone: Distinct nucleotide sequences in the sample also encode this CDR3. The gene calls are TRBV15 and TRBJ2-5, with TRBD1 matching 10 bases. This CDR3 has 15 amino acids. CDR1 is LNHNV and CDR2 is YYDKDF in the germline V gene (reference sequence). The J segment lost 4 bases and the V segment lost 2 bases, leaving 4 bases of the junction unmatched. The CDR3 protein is CATSRRDRGRETQYF. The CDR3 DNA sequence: TGTGCCACCAGCAGACGGGACAGGGGAAGAGAGACCCAGTACTTC.

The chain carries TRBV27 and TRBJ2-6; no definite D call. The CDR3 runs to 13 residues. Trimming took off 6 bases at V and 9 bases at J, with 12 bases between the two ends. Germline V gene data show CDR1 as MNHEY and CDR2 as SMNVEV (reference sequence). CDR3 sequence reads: CASSREADNVLTF. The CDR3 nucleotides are TGTGCCAGCAGCCGAGAGGCCGACAACGTCCTGACTTTC.

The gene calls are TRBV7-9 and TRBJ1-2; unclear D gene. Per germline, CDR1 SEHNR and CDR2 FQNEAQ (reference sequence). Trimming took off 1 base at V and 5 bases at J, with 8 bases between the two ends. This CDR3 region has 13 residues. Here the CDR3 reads CASSLERVYGYTF. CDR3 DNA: TGTGCCAGCAGCTTAGAGCGGGTTTATGGCTACACCTTC. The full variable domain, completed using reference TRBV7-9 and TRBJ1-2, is DTGVSQNPRHKITKRGQNVTFRCDPISEHNRLYWYRQTLGQGPEFLTYFQNEAQLEKSRLLSDRFSAERPKGSFSTLEIQRTEQGDSAMYLCASSLERVYGYTFGSGTRLTVV.

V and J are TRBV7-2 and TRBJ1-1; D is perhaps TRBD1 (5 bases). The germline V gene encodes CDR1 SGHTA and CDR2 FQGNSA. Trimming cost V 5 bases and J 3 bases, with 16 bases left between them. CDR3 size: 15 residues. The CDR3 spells CASSLTGLRDTEAFF. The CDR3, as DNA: TGTGCCAGCAGCCTTACGGGACTCCGTGACACTGAAGCTTTCTTT.

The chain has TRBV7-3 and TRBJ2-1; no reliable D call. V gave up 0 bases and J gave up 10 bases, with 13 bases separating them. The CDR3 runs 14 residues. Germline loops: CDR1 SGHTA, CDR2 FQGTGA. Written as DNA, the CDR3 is TGTGCCAGCAGCTTAACCCGGGTAGCTGGGGAGCAGTTCTTC. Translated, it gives CASSLTRVAGEQFF.

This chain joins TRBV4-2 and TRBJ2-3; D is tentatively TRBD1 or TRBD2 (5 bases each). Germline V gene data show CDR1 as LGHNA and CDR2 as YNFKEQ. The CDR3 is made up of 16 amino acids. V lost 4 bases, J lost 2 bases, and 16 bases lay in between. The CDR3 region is CASSRWDASSTDTQYF. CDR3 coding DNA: TGTGCCAGCAGCCGTTGGGACGCCTCATCCACAGATACGCAGTATTTT.

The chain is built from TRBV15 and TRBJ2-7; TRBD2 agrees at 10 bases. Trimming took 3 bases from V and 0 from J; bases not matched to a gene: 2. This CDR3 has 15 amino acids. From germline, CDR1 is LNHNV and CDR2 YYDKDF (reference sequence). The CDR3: CATSSGTSASYEQYF. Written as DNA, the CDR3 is TGTGCCACCAGCAGCGGGACTAGCGCCTCCTACGAGCAGTACTTC.

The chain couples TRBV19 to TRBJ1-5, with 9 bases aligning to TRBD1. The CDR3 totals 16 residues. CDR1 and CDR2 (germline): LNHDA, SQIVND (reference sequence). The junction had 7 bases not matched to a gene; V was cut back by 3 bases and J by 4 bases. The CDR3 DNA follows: TGTGCCAGTAGTATGCCGGGACAGGGTAGGAATCAGCCCCAGCATTTT. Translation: CASSMPGQGRNQPQHF.

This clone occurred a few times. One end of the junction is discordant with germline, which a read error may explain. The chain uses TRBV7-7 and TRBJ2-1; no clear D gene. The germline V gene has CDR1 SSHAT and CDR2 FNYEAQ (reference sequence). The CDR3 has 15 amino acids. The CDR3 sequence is CASSHLDSSYNEQFF. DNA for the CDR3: TGTGCTAGCAGCCACCTAGACTCCTCCTACAATGAGCAGTTCTTC.

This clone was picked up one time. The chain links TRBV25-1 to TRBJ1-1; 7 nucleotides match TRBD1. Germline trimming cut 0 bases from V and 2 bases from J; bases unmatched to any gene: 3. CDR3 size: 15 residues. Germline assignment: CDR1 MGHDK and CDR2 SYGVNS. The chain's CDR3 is CASSEYNRGNTEAFF. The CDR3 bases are TGTGCCAGCAGTGAATATAACAGGGGAAACACTGAAGCTTTCTTT.

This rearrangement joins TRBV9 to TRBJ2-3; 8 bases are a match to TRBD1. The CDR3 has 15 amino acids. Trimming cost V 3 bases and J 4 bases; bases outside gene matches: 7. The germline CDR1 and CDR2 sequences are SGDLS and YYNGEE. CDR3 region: CASSATQGAADTQYF. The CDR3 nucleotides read TGTGCCAGCAGCGCCACCCAGGGGGCCGCAGATACGCAGTATTTT.

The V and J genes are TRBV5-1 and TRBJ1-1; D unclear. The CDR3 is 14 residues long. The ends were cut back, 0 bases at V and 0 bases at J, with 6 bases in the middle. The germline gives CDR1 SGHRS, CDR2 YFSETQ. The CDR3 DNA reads TGCGCCAGCAGCTTGGACAGAATGAACACTGAAGCTTTCTTT. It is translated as CASSLDRMNTEAFF.

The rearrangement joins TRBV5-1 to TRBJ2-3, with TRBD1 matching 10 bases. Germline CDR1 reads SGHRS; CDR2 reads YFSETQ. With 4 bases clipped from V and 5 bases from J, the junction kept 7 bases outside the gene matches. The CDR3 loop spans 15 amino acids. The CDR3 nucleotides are TGCGCCAGCAGCAGGACAGGGGGTAAGGGAGATACGCAGTATTTT. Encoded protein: CASSRTGGKGDTQYF.

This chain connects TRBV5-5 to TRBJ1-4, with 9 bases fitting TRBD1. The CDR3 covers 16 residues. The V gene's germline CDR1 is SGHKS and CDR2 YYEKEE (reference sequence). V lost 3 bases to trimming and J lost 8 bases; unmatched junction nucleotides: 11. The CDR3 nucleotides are TGTGCCAGCAGCTCCGTCCCGGGACAGGGCCGAGAAAAACTGTTTTTT. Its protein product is CASSSVPGQGREKLFF.